These 23 T cell receptor beta chains originate from one sample sequenced in a study of cytomegalovirus exposure and HLA in healthy donors. PCR employed 60 Vbeta and 13 Jbeta primers. Some clones are missing from TCRdb's copy, which holds only in-frame ones; the method was immunoSEQ multiplex PCR. The data show about 110,000 clones, under 80% seen once. Sequenced input: PBMCs. These receptors originate from a woman in her fifties or sixties in good health and CMV-seropositive.

This clone was recorded a few times. This chain connects TRBV21-1 to TRBJ1-1; the D call in the table, TRBD1, was not verified against the DNA. TRBV21-1 is reported as a pseudogene. This CDR3 region has 15 residues. As DNA, the CDR3 is TGTGCCAGCAGCCCCCGGACAGGTCTAAACACTGAAGCTTTCTTT. It specifies CASSPRTGLNTEAFF.

The chain employs TRBV4-1 and TRBJ1-2; tentative D call: TRBD1 (6 bases). Germline V gives CDR1 MGHRA, CDR2 YSYEKL. The ends were cut back, 3 bases at V and 3 bases at J, with 14 bases in the middle. The CDR3 extends over 15 amino acids. The CDR3 here is CASSHTGREDYGYTF. CDR3 in DNA: TGCGCCAGCAGCCATACAGGGAGGGAAGACTATGGCTACACCTTC.

The chain recombines TRBV9 with TRBJ2-7; 8 bases map to TRBD1. Looked up from germline, CDR1 is SGDLS and CDR2 is YYNGEE. This CDR3 comprises 12 residues. The V segment lost 4 bases and the J segment 6 bases; nucleotides outside the gene matches: 3. CDR3 coding DNA: TGTGCCAGCAGCCCAGGACAGGGCGAGCAGTACTTC. Amino acid sequence: CASSPGQGEQYF. Together with reference TRBV9 and TRBJ2-7, the CDR3 gives the full variable domain: DSGVTQTPKHLITATGQRVTLRCSPRSGDLSVYWYQQSLDQGLQFLIQYYNGEERAKGNILERFSAQQFPDLHSELNLSSLELGDSALYFCASSPGQGEQYFGPGTRLTVT.

V usage is TRBV27 and J usage is TRBJ2-3, with unresolved D. Looked up from germline, CDR1 is MNHEY and CDR2 is SMNVEV (reference sequence). V dropped 3 bases and J dropped 0 bases, with 13 bases sitting between them. The CDR3 covers 16 residues. The CDR3 is CASSLFGEFSTDTQYF. The CDR3 nucleotides read TGTGCCAGCAGTTTGTTCGGAGAATTTAGCACAGATACGCAGTATTTT.

V gene TRBV7-3 combines with J gene TRBJ1-1; TRBD1 matches at 9 bases. There are 18 residues in the CDR3. The germline V gene encodes CDR1 SGHTA and CDR2 FQGTGA. Germline trimming cut 5 bases from V and 7 bases from J; bases unmatched to any gene: 20. DNA for the CDR3: TGTGCCAGCAGCCCGTCGGGGGGACAGGGTGGATTTGGGAATGAAGCTTTCTTT. This encodes CASSPSGGQGGFGNEAFF.

This chain links TRBV4-3 with TRBJ1-6, with TRBD1 matching 9 bases. The CDR3 covers 16 residues. Looked up from germline, CDR1 is LGHNA and CDR2 is YSLEER. V shed 3 bases, J shed 7 bases, and the junction held 7 bases outside the gene matches. The CDR3 region is CASSQSPGQGNSPLHF. The CDR3 DNA reads as TGCGCCAGCAGCCAGAGCCCGGGACAGGGAAATTCACCCCTCCACTTT.

This chain uses TRBV5-1 with TRBJ2-7; 12 bases map to TRBD2. The CDR3 extends over 17 amino acids. After removal of 2 bases from V and 0 bases from J, the junction contained 6 bases not matched to a gene. The germline CDR1 and CDR2 sequences are SGHRS and YFSETQ. The CDR3 nucleotides read TGCGCCAGCAGCTTATCAGGACTAGCGGGAAGCTCCTACGAGCAGTACTTC. Translating gives CASSLSGLAGSSYEQYF.

The chain employs TRBV11-3 and TRBJ2-7; 8 positions match TRBD1. Per germline, CDR1 SGHNT and CDR2 YENEEA. The CDR3 extends over 15 amino acids. The junction had 4 bases not matched to a gene; V was cut back by 1 base and J by 2 bases. CDR3: CASSLGPDRAYEQYF. CDR3 DNA: TGTGCCAGCAGCTTAGGCCCGGACAGGGCCTACGAGCAGTACTTC.

V is TRBV5-1 and J is TRBJ2-2; D may be TRBD1 (8 bases). The V and J ends lost 4 bases and 1 base respectively, with 14 bases between them. CDR1 and CDR2 (germline): SGHRS, YFSETQ. The length of the CDR3 is 16 residues. The CDR3 nucleotides read TGCGCCAGCAGCGTCAGCGGGACAGGGAACACCGGGGAGCTGTTTTTT. Translated, it gives CASSVSGTGNTGELFF.

The genes are TRBV9 and TRBJ2-5, with 9 positions matching TRBD2. The junction had 9 bases not matched to a gene; V was cut back by 4 bases and J by 5 bases. The CDR3 is 15 amino acids. Germline values: CDR1 SGDLS, CDR2 YYNGEE. The DNA of the CDR3 is TGTGCCAGCAGCTTTAGCGGGGGCCGTGGGGAGACCCAGTACTTC. It specifies CASSFSGGRGETQYF.

The V gene is TRBV7-8, the J gene TRBJ2-1; 7 nucleotides align to TRBD1. Losses at the gene ends were 5 bases for V and 4 bases for J; bases not matched to a gene: 8. The CDR3 extends over 15 amino acids. The germline V gene encodes CDR1 SGHVS and CDR2 FQNEAQ. In DNA, the CDR3 is TGTGCCAGCAGCCCACACCCGGGACAGTACAATGAGCAGTTCTTC. Amino acids: CASSPHPGQYNEQFF.

This sequence joins TRBV7-9 and TRBJ2-4; the D gene is possibly TRBD2 (5 bases). This CDR3 comprises 18 residues. Per germline, CDR1 SEHNR and CDR2 FQNEAQ (reference sequence). V lost 1 base and J lost 0, with 16 bases in between. CDR3 loop: CASSLERSGFLAKNIQYF. The CDR3 DNA is TGTGCCAGCAGCTTAGAGCGGAGCGGTTTTCTAGCCAAAAACATTCAGTACTTC.

This clone was counted a single time. The gene calls are TRBV7-9 and TRBJ1-1; maybe TRBD1 (6 bases). The V and J ends lost 0 bases and 8 bases respectively, with 7 bases between them. The CDR3 extends over 12 amino acids. Germline CDR1 is SEHNR and CDR2 is FQNEAQ (reference sequence). CDR3 in amino acids: CASSLARGEAFF. CDR3 in DNA: TGTGCCAGCAGCTTAGCGAGGGGGGAAGCTTTCTTT.

The chain recombines TRBV2 with TRBJ2-5, with D uncertain. Between the trimmed V and J ends, which lost 1 base and 2 bases, there was a span of 11 bases. Looked up from germline, CDR1 is SNHLY and CDR2 is FYNNEI. CDR3 size: 15 residues. The CDR3 sequence: CASSEEPRVQETQYF. DNA of the CDR3: TGTGCCAGCAGTGAAGAGCCCCGGGTACAAGAGACCCAGTACTTC.

The V and J genes are TRBV27 and TRBJ2-2; D may be TRBD1 (7 bases). V lost 5 bases to trimming and J lost 8 bases, with 24 bases between them. CDR1 and CDR2 from the germline V gene are MNHEY and SMNVEV (reference sequence). The CDR3 sequence is 17 residues long. The CDR3 bases are TGTGCCAGCAGTGTCACGGTGGTGCAGGGGGGATGGGGGGAGCTGTTTTTT. It encodes CASSVTVVQGGWGELFF.

This rearrangement joins TRBV29-1 to TRBJ2-5; 12 bases match TRBD2. This CDR3 is built from 13 residues. CDR1 is SQVTM and CDR2 is ANQGSEA in the germline V gene. J gave up 7 bases and V 4 bases, and 4 bases lay outside the gene matches. CDR3 nucleotide sequence: TGCAGCGTTGGTCTAGCGGGAGGGGGGACCCAGTACTTC. As protein: CSVGLAGGGTQYF.

This clone was picked up a small number of times. The V call is TRBV7-2, the J call TRBJ2-5, with 9 bases aligning to TRBD1. J lost 5 bases, V lost 0 bases, and 4 bases had no gene match. CDR3 length: 15 amino acids. The germline V gene has CDR1 SGHTA and CDR2 FQGNSA. The DNA for the CDR3 is TGTGCCAGCAGCTTAGCCTCCGACAGGGGGGAGACCCAGTACTTC. It yields the protein CASSLASDRGETQYF.

In DNA form, the CDR3 reads TGCAGCGTTGAAGTGGTAGGGGTTGGCGAAAAACTGTTTTTT. Protein product: CSVEVVGVGEKLFF. The chain joins TRBV29-1 to TRBJ1-4; perhaps TRBD1 as D (5 bases). Germline CDR1 SQVTM, CDR2 ANQGSEA. The CDR3 has 14 residues. Deletions cut 1 base from V and 8 bases from J, with 14 bases between.

This clone was detected only once. The chain has TRBV7-2 and TRBJ2-7; 14 bases map to TRBD2. Germline CDR1 reads SGHTA; CDR2 reads FQGNSA. After removal of 5 bases from V and 10 bases from J, the junction contained 7 bases not matched to a gene. CDR3 length equals 14 residues. The CDR3 sequence: CASSPRLAGGLQYF. The CDR3 DNA is TGTGCCAGCAGCCCACGACTAGCGGGGGGGCTTCAGTACTTC.

This chain joins TRBV7-2 and TRBJ2-3; D unresolved. CDR1 SGHTA and CDR2 FQGNSA come from the germline V gene. The CDR3 length is 13 residues. Trimming pared 3 bases from V and 5 bases from J, leaving 9 bases between. CDR3 bases: TGTGCCAGCAGCTTTAGTGCAGGAGATACGCAGTATTTT. It specifies CASSFSAGDTQYF.

This chain links TRBV7-9 with TRBJ2-2; D unclear. V lost 5 bases, J lost 6 bases, and 7 bases lay in between. CDR3 size: 12 residues. The germline CDR1 and CDR2 sequences are SEHNR and FQNEAQ (reference sequence). The DNA for the CDR3 is TGTGCCAGCAGCCGAGAGGCCGGGGAGCTGTTTTTT. As protein: CASSREAGELFF.

Regarding this clone: Additional DNA sequences in this sample encode the identical CDR3. The rearrangement uses TRBV5-6 and TRBJ2-1; 9 bases are a match to TRBD2. Germline lookup yields CDR1 SGHDT and CDR2 YYEEEE. J lost 7 bases, V lost 1 base, and 6 bases had no gene match. The CDR3 loop spans 15 amino acids. CDR3 nucleotide sequence: TGTGCCAGCAGCTTGCGGCTAGCGGGGTTGAATGAGCAGTTCTTC. It codes for CASSLRLAGLNEQFF.

CDR3 nucleotides: TGCGCCAGCAGCCTGAGCACAGATACGCAGTATTTT. It yields the protein CASSLSTDTQYF. V gene TRBV5-1 combines with J gene TRBJ2-3, with D uncertain. Per the germline V gene, CDR1 is SGHRS and CDR2 is YFSETQ. This CDR3 comprises 12 residues. V was cut by 4 bases and J by 0 bases, with 3 bases left in between.